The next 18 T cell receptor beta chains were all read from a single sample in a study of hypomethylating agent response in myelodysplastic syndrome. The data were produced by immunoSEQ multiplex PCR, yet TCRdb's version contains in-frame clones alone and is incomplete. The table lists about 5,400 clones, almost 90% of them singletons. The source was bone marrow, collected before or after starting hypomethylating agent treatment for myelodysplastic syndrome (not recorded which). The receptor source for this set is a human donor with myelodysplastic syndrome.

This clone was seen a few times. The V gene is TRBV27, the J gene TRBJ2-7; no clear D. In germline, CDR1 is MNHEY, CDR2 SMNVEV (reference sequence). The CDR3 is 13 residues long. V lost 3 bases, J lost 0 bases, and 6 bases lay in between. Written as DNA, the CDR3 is TGTGCCAGCAGTTTGACACCCTCCTACGAGCAGTACTTC. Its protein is CASSLTPSYEQYF.

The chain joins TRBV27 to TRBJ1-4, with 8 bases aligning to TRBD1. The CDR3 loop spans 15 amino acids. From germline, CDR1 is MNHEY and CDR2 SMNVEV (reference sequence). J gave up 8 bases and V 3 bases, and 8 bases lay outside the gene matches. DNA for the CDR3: TGTGCCAGCAGTTTTGTAGGACAGGGACCAGAAAAACTGTTTTTT. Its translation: CASSFVGQGPEKLFF. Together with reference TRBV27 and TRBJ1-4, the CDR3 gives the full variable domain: EAQVTQNPRYLITVTGKKLTVTCSQNMNHEYMSWYRQDPGLGLRQIYYSMNVEVTDKGDVPEGYKVSRKEKRNFPLILESPSPNQTSLYFCASSFVGQGPEKLFFGSGTQLSVL.

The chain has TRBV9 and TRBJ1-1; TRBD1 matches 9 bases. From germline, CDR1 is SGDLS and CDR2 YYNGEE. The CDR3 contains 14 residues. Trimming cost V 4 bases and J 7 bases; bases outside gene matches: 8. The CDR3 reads CASSPTGGRDEAFF. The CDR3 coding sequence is TGTGCCAGCAGCCCGACAGGGGGGCGAGATGAAGCTTTCTTT.

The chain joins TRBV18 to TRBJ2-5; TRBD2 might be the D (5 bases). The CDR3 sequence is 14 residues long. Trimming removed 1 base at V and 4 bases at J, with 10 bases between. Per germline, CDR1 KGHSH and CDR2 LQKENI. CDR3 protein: CASSPRGVTETQYF. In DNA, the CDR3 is TGTGCCAGCTCACCACGGGGAGTTACAGAGACCCAGTACTTC.

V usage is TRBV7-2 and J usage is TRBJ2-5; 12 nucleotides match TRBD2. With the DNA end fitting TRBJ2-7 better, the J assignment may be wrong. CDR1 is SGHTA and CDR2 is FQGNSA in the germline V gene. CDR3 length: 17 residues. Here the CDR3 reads CASSFTRTSGMSYEQYF. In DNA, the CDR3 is TGTGCCAGCAGCTTTACACGGACTAGCGGGATGTCCTACGAGCAGTACTTC.

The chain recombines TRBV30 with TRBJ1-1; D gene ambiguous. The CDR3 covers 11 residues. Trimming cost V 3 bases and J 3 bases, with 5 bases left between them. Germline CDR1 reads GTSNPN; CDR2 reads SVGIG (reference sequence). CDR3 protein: CAWRQYTEAFF. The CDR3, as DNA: TGTGCCTGGAGACAGTACACTGAAGCTTTCTTT.

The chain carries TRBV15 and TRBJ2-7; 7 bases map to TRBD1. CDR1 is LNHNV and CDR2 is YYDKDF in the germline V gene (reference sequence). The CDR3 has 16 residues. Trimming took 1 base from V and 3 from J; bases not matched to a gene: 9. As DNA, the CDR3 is TGTGCCACCAGCAGAGGCCCAGACAGGGCCATCTACGAGCAGTACTTC. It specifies CATSRGPDRAIYEQYF. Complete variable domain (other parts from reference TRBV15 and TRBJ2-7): DAMVIQNPRYQVTQFGKPVTLSCSQTLNHNVMYWYQQKSSQAPKLLFHYYDKDFNNEADTPDNFQSRRPNTSFCFLDIRSPGLGDTAMYLCATSRGPDRAIYEQYFGPGTRLTVT.

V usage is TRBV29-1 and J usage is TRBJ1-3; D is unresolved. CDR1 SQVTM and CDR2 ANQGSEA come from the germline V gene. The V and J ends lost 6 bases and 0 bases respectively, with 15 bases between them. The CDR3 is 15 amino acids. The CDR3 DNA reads TGCAGCGTGCTGGGTACAGAATACTCTGGAAACACCATATATTTT. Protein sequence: CSVLGTEYSGNTIYF.

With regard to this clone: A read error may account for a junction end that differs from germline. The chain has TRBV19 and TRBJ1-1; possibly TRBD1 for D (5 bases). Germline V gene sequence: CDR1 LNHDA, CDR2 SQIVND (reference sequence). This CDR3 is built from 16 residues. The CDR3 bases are TGTGCCAGTAGTCTAGAGACAGCTGTAAGGAACACTGAAGCTTTCTTT. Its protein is CASSLETAVRNTEAFF.

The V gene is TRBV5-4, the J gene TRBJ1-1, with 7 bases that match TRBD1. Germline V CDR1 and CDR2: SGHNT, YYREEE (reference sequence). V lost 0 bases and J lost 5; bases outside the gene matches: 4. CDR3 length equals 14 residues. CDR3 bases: TGTGCCAGCAGCTTGGAAGCGGACAGGACTGAAGCTTTCTTT. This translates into CASSLEADRTEAFF.

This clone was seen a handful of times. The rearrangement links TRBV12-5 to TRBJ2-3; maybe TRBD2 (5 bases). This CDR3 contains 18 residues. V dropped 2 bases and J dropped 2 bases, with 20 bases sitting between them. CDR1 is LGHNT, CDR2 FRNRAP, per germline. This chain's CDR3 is CASGLTGWTQRLTDTQYF. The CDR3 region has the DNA TGTGCTAGTGGTTTGACGGGGTGGACGCAAAGACTCACAGATACGCAGTATTTT.

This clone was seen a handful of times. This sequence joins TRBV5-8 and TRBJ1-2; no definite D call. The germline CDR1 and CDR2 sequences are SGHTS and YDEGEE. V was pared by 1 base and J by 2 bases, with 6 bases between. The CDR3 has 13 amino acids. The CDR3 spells CASSLNGNYGYTF. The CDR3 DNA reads TGTGCCAGCAGCTTGAACGGAAACTATGGCTACACCTTC.

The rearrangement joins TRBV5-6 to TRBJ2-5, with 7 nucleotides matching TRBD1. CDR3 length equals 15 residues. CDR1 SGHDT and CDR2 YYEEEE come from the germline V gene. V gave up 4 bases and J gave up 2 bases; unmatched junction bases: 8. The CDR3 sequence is CASSPTDRDQETQYF. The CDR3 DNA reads TGTGCCAGCAGCCCCACCGACAGGGATCAAGAGACCCAGTACTTC.

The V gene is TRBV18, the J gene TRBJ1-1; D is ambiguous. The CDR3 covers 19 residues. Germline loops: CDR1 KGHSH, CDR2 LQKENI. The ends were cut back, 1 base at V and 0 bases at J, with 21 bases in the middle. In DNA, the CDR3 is TGTGCCAGCTCACCACTTAGGGTTGGGAGGGTATCGATGAACACTGAAGCTTTCTTT. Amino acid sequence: CASSPLRVGRVSMNTEAFF.

The CDR3 loop is CASKQGPGANVLTF. CDR3 bases: TGCGCCAGCAAACAGGGACCTGGGGCCAACGTCCTGACTTTC. The chain combines TRBV5-1 with TRBJ2-6, with D perhaps matching TRBD1 (6 bases). V lost 6 bases and J 2 bases, leaving 9 bases between the germline ends. The CDR3 loop spans 14 amino acids. CDR1 and CDR2 (germline): SGHRS, YFSETQ.

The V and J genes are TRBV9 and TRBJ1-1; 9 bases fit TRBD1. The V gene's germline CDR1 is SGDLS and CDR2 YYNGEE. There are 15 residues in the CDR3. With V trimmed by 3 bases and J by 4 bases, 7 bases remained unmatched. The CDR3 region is CASSALTGGFTEAFF. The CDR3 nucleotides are TGTGCCAGCAGCGCCTTAACAGGGGGCTTCACTGAAGCTTTCTTT.

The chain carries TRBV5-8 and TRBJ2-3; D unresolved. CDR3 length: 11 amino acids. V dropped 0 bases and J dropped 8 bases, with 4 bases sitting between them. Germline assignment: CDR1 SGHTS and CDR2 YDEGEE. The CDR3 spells CASSLVATQYF. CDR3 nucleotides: TGTGCCAGCAGCTTGGTTGCTACGCAGTATTTT.

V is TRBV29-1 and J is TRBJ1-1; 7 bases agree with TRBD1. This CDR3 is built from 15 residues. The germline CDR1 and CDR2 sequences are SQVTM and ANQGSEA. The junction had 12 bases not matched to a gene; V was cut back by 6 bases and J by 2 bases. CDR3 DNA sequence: TGCAGCGTGAAAAAAAGGGACAGTCCTAACACTGAAGCTTTCTTT. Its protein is CSVKKRDSPNTEAFF. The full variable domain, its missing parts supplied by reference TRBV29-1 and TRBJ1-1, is SAVISQKPSRDICQRGTSLTIQCQVDSQVTMMFWYRQQPGQSLTLIATANQGSEATYESGFVIDKFPISRPNLTFSTLTVSNMSPEDSSIYLCSVKKRDSPNTEAFFGQGTRLTVV.